In this sample, the clone carrying this TCR beta chain turned up a few times. The antigen remains undetermined. The source of the sample is a study of shared clonotypes between healthy human individuals. The study, taken as a whole, reports: It was observed that about 5% of naive CD4 clonotypes were shared across a handful of donors. At large depth, rarefaction still showed sorted-subset sequencing to be incomplete.

V was cut by 2 bases and J by 6 bases, with 14 bases left in between. The CDR3 has 15 residues. Per the germline V gene, CDR1 is SGHTA and CDR2 is FQGTGA. TCRdb's copy holds only in-frame clones and misses some; the assay was immunoSEQ multiplex PCR. Of 1 million to 1.3 million clones listed, 70% to 80% are singletons. Sequencing was done on a sample of memory CD4+ T cells from PBMCs. Noted subset: CD45RA-negative fraction. The chain recombines TRBV7-3 with TRBJ2-1; no reliable D call. The source of this sequence is a man younger than 35 in good health. Some clones in this sample may be carry-over from other donors' samples. The CDR3 sequence: CASSLRTDLRNEQFF. DNA of the CDR3: TGTGCCAGCAGCTTACGGACCGACCTTCGCAATGAGCAGTTCTTC.